This TCR beta chain was obtained from a study of early T cells in non-severe SARS-CoV-2 infection. V gave up 0 bases and J gave up 5 bases, with 12 bases separating them. Germline lookup yields CDR1 SGHRS and CDR2 YFSETQ. This CDR3 contains 14 residues. Attached unique molecular identifiers marked individual cDNA molecules. TCRdb re-called the 5' RACE reads through MiXCR, storing one row per CDR3 protein. The sample has 65,000 to 95,000 distinct CDR3 sequences, less than 20% seen once. The TCR was taken from an adult who was a healthcare worker with PCR-confirmed SARS-CoV-2 infection or an uninfected control (not recorded which). The chain carries TRBV5-1 and TRBJ2-7; D might be TRBD1 or TRBD2, each matching 5 bases. Sample: whole blood. CDR3 nucleotide sequence: TGCGCCAGCAGCTTGGAGGGGACGGTCCACGAGCAGTACTTC. Translated: CASSLEGTVHEQYF.